This T cell receptor beta chain was found in a study of T cells in Graves' hyperthyroidism and ophthalmopathy. The overall study: Peripheral blood specimens were obtained at initial diagnosis, prior to any treatment.

In this sample, this clonotype turned up many times. Its antigen is undetermined. Whole-study findings and limits: Through a model of 13 V-J features, ophthalmopathy was separated from stable hyperthyroidism.

The CDR3 is 16 residues long. Germline values: CDR1 LNHNV, CDR2 YYDKDF (reference sequence). Unmatched junction bases numbered 4, after V lost 4 bases and J lost 0 bases. There were TCR beta CDR3 regions amplified from RNA transcripts. Researchers ran a first-round RT-PCR on the TCR CDR3 using the HTBI primer set. TCRdb ran MiXCR on the multiplex PCR reads and lists one entry per CDR3 protein. Of about 840,000 distinct CDR3 sequences listed, roughly 37% are singletons. Diagnosis of hyperthyroidism was new in patients aged 18 to 65, and its duration was under 2 months. Lactation, pregnancy, other autoimmune disease or uncontrolled infection excluded patients.

The receptor was derived from a man younger than 30 with Graves' hyperthyroidism. Sample: blood. The chain combines TRBV15 with TRBJ2-2; 8 bases are shared with TRBD2. The CDR3 region is CATSKQAGANTGELFF. The CDR3 nucleotides read TGTGCCACCAGCAAACAAGCGGGAGCGAACACCGGGGAGCTGTTTTTT.